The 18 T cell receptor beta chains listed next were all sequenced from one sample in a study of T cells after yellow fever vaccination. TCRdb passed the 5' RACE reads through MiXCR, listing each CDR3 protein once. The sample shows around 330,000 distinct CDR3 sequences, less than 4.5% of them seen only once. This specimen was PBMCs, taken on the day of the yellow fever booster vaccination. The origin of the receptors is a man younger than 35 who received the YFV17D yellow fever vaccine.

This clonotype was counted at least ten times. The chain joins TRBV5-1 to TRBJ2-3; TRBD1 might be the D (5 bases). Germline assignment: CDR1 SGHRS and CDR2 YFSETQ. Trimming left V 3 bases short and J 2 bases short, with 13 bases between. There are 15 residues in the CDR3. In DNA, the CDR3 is TGCGCCAGCAGCTCCCTCGGCAGGGACACAGATACGCAGTATTTT. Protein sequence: CASSSLGRDTDTQYF.

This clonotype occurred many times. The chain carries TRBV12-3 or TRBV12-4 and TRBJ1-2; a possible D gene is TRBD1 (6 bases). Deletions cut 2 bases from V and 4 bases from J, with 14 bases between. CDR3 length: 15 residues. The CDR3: CASSLRGPEGYGYTF. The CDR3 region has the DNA TGTGCCAGCAGTTTACGGGGGCCGGAGGGCTATGGCTACACCTTC.

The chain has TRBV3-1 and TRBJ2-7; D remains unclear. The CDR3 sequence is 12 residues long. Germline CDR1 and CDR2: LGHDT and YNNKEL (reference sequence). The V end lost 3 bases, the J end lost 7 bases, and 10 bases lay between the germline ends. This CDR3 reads CASSHSSREQYF. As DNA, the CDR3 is TGTGCCAGCAGCCATTCGTCGAGGGAGCAGTACTTC.

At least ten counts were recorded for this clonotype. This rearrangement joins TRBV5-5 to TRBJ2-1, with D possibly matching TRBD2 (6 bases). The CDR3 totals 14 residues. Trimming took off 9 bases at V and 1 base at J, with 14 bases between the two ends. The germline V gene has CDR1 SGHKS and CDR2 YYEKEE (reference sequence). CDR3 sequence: CATRLSGSYNEQFF. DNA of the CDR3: TGTGCCACCCGCCTTAGCGGTTCCTACAATGAGCAGTTCTTC.

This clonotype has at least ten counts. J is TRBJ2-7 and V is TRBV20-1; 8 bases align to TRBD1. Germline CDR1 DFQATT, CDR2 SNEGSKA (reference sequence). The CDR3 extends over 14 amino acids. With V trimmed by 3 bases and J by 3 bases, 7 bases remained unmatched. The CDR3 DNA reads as TGCAGTGCTAGGACCCTAGACAGGGGCTACGAGCAGTACTTC. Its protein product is CSARTLDRGYEQYF.

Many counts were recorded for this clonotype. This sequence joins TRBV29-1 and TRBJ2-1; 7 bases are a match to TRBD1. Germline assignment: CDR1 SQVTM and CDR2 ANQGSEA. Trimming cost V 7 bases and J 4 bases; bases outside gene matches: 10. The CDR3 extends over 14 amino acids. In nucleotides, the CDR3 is TGCAGCGCCAGTCCCGGGACAGAATACAATGAGCAGTTCTTC. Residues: CSASPGTEYNEQFF.

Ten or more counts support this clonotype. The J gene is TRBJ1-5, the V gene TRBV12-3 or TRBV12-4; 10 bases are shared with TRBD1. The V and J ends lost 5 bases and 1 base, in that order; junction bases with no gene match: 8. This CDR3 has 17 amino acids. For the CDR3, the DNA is TGTGCCAGCAGTCCCCGGTCGGGACAGGGGAGCAATCAGCCCCAGCATTTT. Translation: CASSPRSGQGSNQPQHF.

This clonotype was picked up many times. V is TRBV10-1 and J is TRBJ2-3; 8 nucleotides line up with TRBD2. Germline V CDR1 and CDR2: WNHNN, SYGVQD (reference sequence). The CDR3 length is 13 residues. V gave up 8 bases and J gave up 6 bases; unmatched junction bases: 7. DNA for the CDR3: TGCGCCAGCGCGGGGTCTAGCGGGGATACGCAGTATTTT. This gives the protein CASAGSSGDTQYF.

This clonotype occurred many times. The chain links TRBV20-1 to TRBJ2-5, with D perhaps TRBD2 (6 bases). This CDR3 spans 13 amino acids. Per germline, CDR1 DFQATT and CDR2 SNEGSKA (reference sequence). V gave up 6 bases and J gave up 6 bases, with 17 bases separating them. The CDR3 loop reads CSAKQSGGKTQYF. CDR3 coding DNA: TGCAGTGCCAAACAATCCGGGGGAAAGACCCAGTACTTC.

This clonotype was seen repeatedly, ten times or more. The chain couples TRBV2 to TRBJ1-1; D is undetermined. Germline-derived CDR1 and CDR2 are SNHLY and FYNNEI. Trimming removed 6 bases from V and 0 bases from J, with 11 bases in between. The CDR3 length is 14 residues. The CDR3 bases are TGTGCCAGCAGAGGCAGTGACATGAACACTGAAGCTTTCTTT. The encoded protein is CASRGSDMNTEAFF.

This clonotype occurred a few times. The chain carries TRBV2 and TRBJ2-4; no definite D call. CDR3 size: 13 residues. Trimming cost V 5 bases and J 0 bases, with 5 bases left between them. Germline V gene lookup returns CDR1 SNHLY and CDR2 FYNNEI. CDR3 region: CASSSEAKNIQYF. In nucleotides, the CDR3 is TGTGCCAGCAGTTCTGAAGCCAAAAACATTCAGTACTTC.

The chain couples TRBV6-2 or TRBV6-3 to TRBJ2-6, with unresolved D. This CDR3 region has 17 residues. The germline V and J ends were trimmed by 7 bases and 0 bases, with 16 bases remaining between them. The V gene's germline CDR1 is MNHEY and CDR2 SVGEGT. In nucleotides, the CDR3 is TGTGCCAGCAACCCGAACCGACCGGTCTCTGGGGCCAACGTCCTGACTTTC. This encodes CASNPNRPVSGANVLTF.

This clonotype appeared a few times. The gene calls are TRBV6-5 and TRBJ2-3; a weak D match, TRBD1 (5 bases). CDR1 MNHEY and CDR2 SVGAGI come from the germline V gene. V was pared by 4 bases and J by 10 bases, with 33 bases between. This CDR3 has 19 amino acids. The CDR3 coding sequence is TGTGCCAGCAGTTCTAGGTCGGGCGGCCGGCTTGGACAAAAAGTACCGCAGTATTTT. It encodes CASSSRSGGRLGQKVPQYF.

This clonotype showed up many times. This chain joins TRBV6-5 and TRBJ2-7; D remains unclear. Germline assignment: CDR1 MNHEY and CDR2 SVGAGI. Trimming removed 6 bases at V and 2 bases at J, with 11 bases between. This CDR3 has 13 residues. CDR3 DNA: TGTGCCAGCAGAAGAGACTCCCCCTACGAGCAGTACTTC. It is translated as CASRRDSPYEQYF.

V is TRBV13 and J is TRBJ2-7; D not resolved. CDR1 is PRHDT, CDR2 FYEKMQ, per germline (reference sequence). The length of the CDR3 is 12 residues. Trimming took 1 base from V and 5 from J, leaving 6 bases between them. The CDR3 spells CASSLVANEQYF. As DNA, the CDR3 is TGTGCCAGCAGCTTAGTGGCCAACGAGCAGTACTTC.

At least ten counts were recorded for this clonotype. CDR3 sequence (DNA): TGTGCCAGCTCGCCTAATCTGCCGGGACAGGGAAACTATGGCTACACCTTC. Translating it yields CASSPNLPGQGNYGYTF. This chain uses TRBV18 with TRBJ1-2; 9 bases are a match to TRBD1. The V gene's germline CDR1 is KGHSH and CDR2 LQKENI. The CDR3 loop spans 17 amino acids. V was pared by 6 bases and J by 2 bases, with 13 bases of the junction left unmatched.

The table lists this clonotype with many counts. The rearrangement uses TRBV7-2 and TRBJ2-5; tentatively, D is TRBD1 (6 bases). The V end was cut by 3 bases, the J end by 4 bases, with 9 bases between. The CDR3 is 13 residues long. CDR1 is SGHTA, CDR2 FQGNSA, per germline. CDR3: CASSFGRGETQYF. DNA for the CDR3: TGTGCCAGCAGCTTCGGCAGGGGAGAGACCCAGTACTTC.

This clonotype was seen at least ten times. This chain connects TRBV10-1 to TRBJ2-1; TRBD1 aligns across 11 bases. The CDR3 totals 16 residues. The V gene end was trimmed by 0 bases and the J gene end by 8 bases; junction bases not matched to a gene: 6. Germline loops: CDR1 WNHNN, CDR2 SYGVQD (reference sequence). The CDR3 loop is CASSESWTGGADEQFF. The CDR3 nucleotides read TGCGCCAGCAGTGAGTCGTGGACAGGGGGCGCGGATGAGCAGTTCTTC.